This paragraph reports one TCR beta chain. V lost 0 bases, J lost 9 bases, and 14 bases lay in between. Germline CDR1 reads MNHEY; CDR2 reads SVGAGI. The CDR3 has 14 amino acids. The data were taken from a study of blood T cell repertoires in COVID-19. In the study overall: Samples representing acute and convalescent COVID-19 were sourced from the United States, Italy and Spain. PBMCs, B-cell-depleted T cells, or T cells were the source of the cDNA or gDNA that made up the material.

As handled by the study authors: Reference gene primer amplification in the assay estimated nucleated cell counts. Profiling relied on immunoSEQ multiplex PCR, and the TCRdb table lists in-frame clones only, not all of them. The DNA gave D and trimming, while V, J and clone size come from that table. The table records about 170,000 clones, about four fifths of them present only once. The V and J genes are TRBV6-5 and TRBJ1-1, with no clear D. The receptor was isolated from a woman in her 70s with acute or convalescent COVID-19. Sequences were obtained from peripheral blood. This CDR3 reads CASSYSLDTAKAFF. The CDR3 DNA reads as TGTGCCAGCAGTTACTCCTTAGACACTGCCAAAGCTTTCTTT.